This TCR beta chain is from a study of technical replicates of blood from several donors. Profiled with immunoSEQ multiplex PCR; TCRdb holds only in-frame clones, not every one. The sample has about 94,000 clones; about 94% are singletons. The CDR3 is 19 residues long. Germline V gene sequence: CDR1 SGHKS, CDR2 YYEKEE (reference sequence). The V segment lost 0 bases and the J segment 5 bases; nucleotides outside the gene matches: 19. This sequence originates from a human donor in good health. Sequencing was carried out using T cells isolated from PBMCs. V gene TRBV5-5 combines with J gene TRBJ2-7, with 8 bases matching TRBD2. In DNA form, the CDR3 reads TGTGCCAGCAGCTTGGCTCGTCTAGCGGGCCGTGGGGCACCGGACGAGCAGTACTTC. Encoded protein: CASSLARLAGRGAPDEQYF.